This T cell receptor beta chain was observed in a study of T-cell reconstitution after alpha-beta-depleted transplantation in children. General observations from the study: Counts and diversity of T cells one year after transplant came mostly from newly produced T cells.

Unique molecular identifiers were used to barcode this TCRbeta library. TCRdb re-analysed the PCR reads in MiXCR, keeping a single row per CDR3 protein. The sample carries about 600,000 distinct CDR3 sequences, 13% recorded once. This clonotype was seen a handful of times. The target antigen is unknown. CDR3 length: 15 amino acids. The V gene lost 3 bases and the J gene lost 5 bases, with 14 bases spanning the gap. CDR1 and CDR2 from the germline V gene are KGHSH and LQKENI. The V call is TRBV18, the J call TRBJ2-1; weak D call: TRBD2 (5 bases). This clonotype was sampled from a male patient aged 10-17 years who had a stem cell transplant for acute myeloid leukemia, so the T cells may come from the graft donor. The sample consisted of PBMCs, mostly from graft donor cells, taken 360 days after TCRalphabeta/CD19-depleted stem cell transplant. For the CDR3, the DNA is TGTGCCAGCTCACCCACGCTAGTGAGGGACAATGAGCAGTTCTTC. Protein: CASSPTLVRDNEQFF.